Following are 21 T cell receptor beta chains from one sample sequenced in a study of T cell repertoires in cytomegalovirus infection. Each CDR3 protein gets one entry after TCRdb re-called the reads with MiXCR. The sample has under 850,000 distinct CDR3 sequences; roughly 36% are singletons. Antigens for these TCRs are unknown. Here the sequenced sample was cultured PBMCs, taken from culture after CMV antigen stimulation. These receptors all stem from a human donor in good health (CMV status not recorded). Some clones in this sample may be carry-over from other donors' samples.

J is TRBJ2-7 and V is TRBV6-5, with 10 bases identical to TRBD1. Germline V gene sequence: CDR1 MNHEY, CDR2 SVGAGI. This CDR3 has 16 amino acids. Trimming took 6 bases from V and 1 from J; bases not matched to a gene: 9. The CDR3 spells CASSSDGDRGSYEQYF. The CDR3 nucleotides read TGTGCCAGCAGCTCCGATGGGGACAGGGGATCCTACGAGCAGTACTTC.

The chain links TRBV7-8 to TRBJ1-4, with TRBD1 matching over 8 bases. Germline lookup yields CDR1 SGHVS and CDR2 FQNEAQ. The CDR3 is made up of 16 amino acids. V was pared by 7 bases and J by 6 bases, with 13 bases of the junction left unmatched. The CDR3 nucleotides are TGTGCCAGCACCGCCGGACAGGGAAGTTTTTATGAAAAACTGTTTTTT. This gives the protein CASTAGQGSFYEKLFF. The full variable domain, rest sourced from reference TRBV7-8 and TRBJ1-4, is GAGVSQSPRYKVAKRGQDVALRCDPISGHVSLFWYQQALGQGPEFLTYFQNEAQLDKSGLPSDRFFAERPEGSVSTLKIQRTQQEDSAVYLCASTAGQGSFYEKLFFGSGTQLSVL.

The V call is TRBV20-1, the J call TRBJ1-1, with TRBD1 matching over 8 bases. The CDR3 is 15 amino acids. The germline V gene has CDR1 DFQATT and CDR2 SNEGSKA (reference sequence). V shed 3 bases and J 3 bases; nucleotides not matched to a gene: 9. The CDR3 spells CSASQQGAGDTEAFF. Written as DNA, the CDR3 is TGCAGTGCTAGCCAGCAGGGGGCGGGGGACACTGAAGCTTTCTTT.

The chain employs TRBV4-3 and TRBJ2-1; no firm D call. From germline, CDR1 is LGHNA and CDR2 YSLEER. V was cut by 0 bases and J by 10 bases, with 10 bases left in between. CDR3 length: 13 amino acids. DNA of the CDR3: TGCGCCAGCAGCCAAGAACCCTCGAGCGAGCAGTTCTTC. Its protein is CASSQEPSSEQFF.

In this sample, this clonotype turned up a few times. This chain connects TRBV7-9 to TRBJ1-1, with a weak D call TRBD1 (5 bases). The CDR3 has 13 residues. V was clipped by 5 bases and J by 1 base, with 8 bases between them. Germline V gene sequence: CDR1 SEHNR, CDR2 FQNEAQ (reference sequence). The CDR3 DNA sequence: TGTGCCAGCAGCGCAGGGACGAACACTGAAGCTTTCTTT. Its translation: CASSAGTNTEAFF.

This clonotype was counted a few times. The CDR3 loop is CASSLGEDYEQYF. The CDR3 DNA sequence: TGTGCCAGCAGCTTAGGGGAAGACTACGAGCAGTACTTC. The chain employs TRBV11-3 and TRBJ2-7, with D hard to call. CDR1 is SGHNT, CDR2 YENEEA, per germline. The V and J ends lost 1 base and 3 bases respectively, with 7 bases between them. The CDR3 runs to 13 residues.

In the case of this clonotype: An end of the junction does not agree with germline; a read error may underlie this. The V call is TRBV20-1, the J call TRBJ2-3, with 7 bases that match TRBD2. CDR3 length: 14 amino acids. Looked up from germline, CDR1 is DFQATT and CDR2 is SNEGSKA (reference sequence). CDR3 protein: CSALAVMSTDTRYF. DNA for the CDR3: TGCAGTGCTCTAGCGGTGATGAGCACAGATACGCGGTATTTT.

This clonotype was seen only a few times. The chain combines TRBV7-8 with TRBJ2-1, with D unclear. With 5 bases removed from V and 2 bases from J, the gap between germline ends came to 13 bases. The CDR3 extends over 15 amino acids. The germline V gene encodes CDR1 SGHVS and CDR2 FQNEAQ. The CDR3 is CASSISIGTYNEQFF. The CDR3 DNA is TGTGCCAGCAGCATCTCAATTGGGACCTACAATGAGCAGTTCTTC.

The rearrangement links TRBV3-1 to TRBJ2-7; weak D call: TRBD2 (7 bases). V was clipped by 0 bases and J by 0 bases, with 12 bases between them. CDR1 LGHDT and CDR2 YNNKEL come from the germline V gene (reference sequence). CDR3 length: 16 amino acids. CDR3 nucleotides: TGTGCCAGCAGCCAAGAAGGGGGGGATATCTCCTACGAGCAGTACTTC. It codes for CASSQEGGDISYEQYF.

This clonotype was found a few times. The chain links TRBV28 to TRBJ2-1, with unresolved D. There are 12 residues in the CDR3. The V end was cut by 3 bases, the J end by 10 bases, with 10 bases between. The germline gives CDR1 MDHEN, CDR2 SYDVKM. DNA for the CDR3: TGTGCCAGCAGTTTTCGCCTCGACGAGCAGTTCTTC. Protein sequence: CASSFRLDEQFF.

This clonotype turned up a few times. The chain uses TRBV6-9 and TRBJ1-2, with 11 bases matching TRBD1. Germline CDR1 MNHGY, CDR2 SVAAGI. CDR3 length: 19 amino acids. V dropped 2 bases and J dropped 2; count of bases not matched to a gene: 13. Here the CDR3 reads CASSYNVLGDRGLNYGYTF. CDR3 DNA sequence: TGTGCCAGCAGTTATAATGTCTTGGGGGACAGGGGGTTGAACTATGGCTACACCTTC.

The genes are TRBV4-1 and TRBJ1-6, with D perhaps TRBD1 (6 bases). This CDR3 region has 14 residues. V lost 4 bases, J lost 10 bases, and 14 bases lay in between. Germline lookup yields CDR1 MGHRA and CDR2 YSYEKL. In DNA form, the CDR3 reads TGCGCCAGCAGCCTCGGTACAGGGAGGTCACCCCTCCACTTT. The encoded protein is CASSLGTGRSPLHF.

This clonotype was recorded a few times. V usage is TRBV7-2 and J usage is TRBJ2-7, with D perhaps matching TRBD2 (6 bases). The V and J ends lost 3 bases and 7 bases respectively, with 16 bases between them. Germline lookup yields CDR1 SGHTA and CDR2 FQGNSA. The CDR3 is made up of 14 amino acids. The CDR3 loop is CASSFRWGDEEQYF. The CDR3 DNA sequence: TGTGCCAGCAGCTTCCGATGGGGGGATGAGGAGCAGTACTTC. Supplemented by reference TRBV7-2 and TRBJ2-7, the full variable domain reads GAGVSQSPSNKVTEKGKDVELRCDPISGHTALYWYRQSLGQGLEFLIYFQGNSAPDKSGLPSDRFSAERTGGSVSTLTIQRTQQEDSAVYLCASSFRWGDEEQYFGPGTRLTVT.

V and J are TRBV6-1 and TRBJ1-1; D gene unclear. This CDR3 region has 10 residues. Germline V lookup: CDR1 MNHNS, CDR2 SASEGT. Deletions cut 2 bases from V and 10 bases from J, with 5 bases between. The CDR3 region has the DNA TGTGCCAGCAGTGAATGGGGAGCTTTCTTT. Translating gives CASSEWGAFF.

This clonotype appeared many times. The chain employs TRBV7-9 and TRBJ1-3; 9 nucleotides agree with TRBD1. Per germline, CDR1 SEHNR and CDR2 FQNEAQ (reference sequence). This CDR3 contains 13 residues. V was pared by 5 bases and J by 8 bases, with 4 bases of the junction left unmatched. As DNA, the CDR3 is TGTGCCAGCAGCCAACAGGGGGCAGACACCATATATTTT. This sequence encodes CASSQQGADTIYF.

The gene calls are TRBV12-3 or TRBV12-4 and TRBJ2-1; 8 bases align to TRBD2. The trim removed 2 bases at V and 6 bases at J, leaving 9 bases unmatched. The CDR3 is made up of 16 amino acids. In DNA form, the CDR3 reads TGTGCCAGCAGTTTAAGGCTAGCGGGCCGCCTCAATGAGCAGTTCTTC. It translates to CASSLRLAGRLNEQFF.

In its sample, this clonotype was seen once. V gene TRBV27 combines with J gene TRBJ1-6; D remains unclear. V was trimmed by 4 bases and J by 13 bases, leaving 11 bases between them. The germline CDR1 and CDR2 sequences are MNHEY and SMNVEV (reference sequence). This CDR3 region has 12 residues. The CDR3 is CASSSTMFPLHF. CDR3 bases: TGTGCCAGCAGTTCGACGATGTTCCCCCTCCACTTT.

The rearrangement links TRBV27 to TRBJ1-6, with D perhaps TRBD1 (6 bases). Germline assignment: CDR1 MNHEY and CDR2 SMNVEV (reference sequence). There are 15 residues in the CDR3. The V end was cut by 6 bases, the J end by 4 bases, with 13 bases between. The CDR3 loop reads CASRAGVLYNSPLHF. The DNA for the CDR3 is TGTGCCAGCAGGGCAGGGGTCTTATATAATTCACCCCTCCACTTT.

The chain combines TRBV7-2 with TRBJ2-7; tentative D call: TRBD2 (5 bases). The CDR3 sequence is 13 residues long. CDR1 SGHTA and CDR2 FQGNSA come from the germline V gene. V gave up 1 base and J gave up 5 bases, with 9 bases separating them. CDR3 protein: CASSLGTHDEQYF. In DNA form, the CDR3 reads TGTGCCAGCAGCTTAGGGACTCACGACGAGCAGTACTTC.

Only one count was recorded for this clonotype. The chain employs TRBV7-9 and TRBJ1-1; 8 bases are a match to TRBD1. The CDR3 extends over 15 amino acids. V lost 2 bases and J lost 4; bases outside the gene matches: 6. Per the germline V gene, CDR1 is SEHNR and CDR2 is FQNEAQ (reference sequence). This CDR3 is CASSLSTGAPTEAFF. The DNA of the CDR3 is TGTGCCAGCAGCTTATCGACAGGGGCCCCCACTGAAGCTTTCTTT.

This clonotype was seen a handful of times. This CDR3 is CASSYRPGKRYGYTF. The CDR3 DNA reads as TGTGCCAGCAGCTACCGACCAGGAAAGCGCTATGGCTACACCTTC. The genes are TRBV11-2 and TRBJ1-2; D gene uncertain. V was clipped by 4 bases and J by 4 bases, with 16 bases between them. The germline CDR1 and CDR2 sequences are SGHAT and FQNNGV. The length of the CDR3 is 15 residues.